Listed below are T cell receptor beta chains from one sample, sequenced in a study of blood T cell repertoires in COVID-19. Profiling relied on immunoSEQ multiplex PCR, and the TCRdb table lists in-frame clones only, not all of them. This sample yields around 230,000 clones, of which around 80% are seen a single time; 14% to 15% belongs to the top ten. The sequenced sample consisted of PBMCs or T cells enriched from blood (not recorded which). These receptors all stem from a man aged 35 to 55 who had recovered from COVID-19. Both conserved end residues are part of each CDR3. D genes are given only for firm matches. The size field is filled for only some rows; it gives once, few, many or a size class.

clone_size j_call v_call d_call cdr3_nt cdr3_aa
NA TRBJ1-2 TRBV19 TRBD1 TGTGCCAGTAGTATCACAGGGGCTCAAGTCTATGGCTACACCTTC CASSITGAQVYGYTF
NA TRBJ2-1 TRBV5-1 NA TGCGCCAGCAGCTTGCAGGGGAACAATGAGCAGTTCTTC CASSLQGNNEQFF
NA TRBJ2-1 TRBV11-2 TRBD2 TGTGCCAGCAGCTTAACTAGCGTCTACAATGAGCAGTTCTTC CASSLTSVYNEQFF
once TRBJ1-4 TRBV2 NA TGTGCCAGCAACAGGGAAAGTACTAATGAAAAACTGTTTTTT CASNRESTNEKLFF
NA TRBJ1-6 TRBV7-6 TRBD1 TGTGCCAGCAGCCGAGACAGGGGGACACCCCTCCACTTT CASSRDRGTPLHF
NA TRBJ2-5 TRBV18 NA TGTGCCAGCTCACCGGTCGAGGTATCGGGGACCCAGTACTTC CASSPVEVSGTQYF
NA TRBJ1-5 TRBV19 NA TGTGCCAGTAGTGGTGCAGATCAGCCCCAGCATTTT CASSGADQPQHF
NA TRBJ2-1 TRBV2 NA TGTGCCAGCAGTGGACAGAGCAGTGAGCAGTTCTTC CASSGQSSEQFF
once TRBJ1-1 TRBV2 TRBD1 TGTGCCAGCAGGGATAATCCTGGACAGGGTGAAGCTTTCTTT CASRDNPGQGEAFF
NA TRBJ2-2 TRBV18 NA TGTGCCAGCTCACCAACTAGAGGGTCGAACACCGGGGAGCTGTTTTTT CASSPTRGSNTGELFF
NA TRBJ1-2 TRBV30 NA TGTGCCTCCGGACAGTTTTTTTGGGGCTACACCTTC CASGQFFWGYTF
NA TRBJ2-7 TRBV18 NA TGTGCCAGCTCACCGGGACAAAACTACGAGCAGTACTTC CASSPGQNYEQYF
NA TRBJ1-2 TRBV30 NA TGTGCCTGGAGTGGCGATGGCTACACCTTC CAWSGDGYTF
NA TRBJ2-1 TRBV4-1 NA TGCGCCAGCAGCCAAGATTACGCCAGGGGTTCCAATGAGCAGTTCTTC CASSQDYARGSNEQFF
NA TRBJ1-1 TRBV7-3 NA TGTGCCAGCAGCGCGAACGGGGGTAAGACCACTGAAGCTTTCTTT CASSANGGKTTEAFF
NA TRBJ1-2 TRBV7-2 TRBD1 TGTGCCAGCAGCGTTGGGACAGGCATCGCTGGCTATGGCTACACCTTC CASSVGTGIAGYGYTF
once TRBJ2-3 TRBV28 TRBD2 TGTGCCAGCAGGGCAACGGGAGCGGGGACTGGCGGAACGCAGTATTTT CASRATGAGTGGTQYF
once TRBJ2-5 TRBV7-9 NA TGTGCCAGCAGCTTAGTAGGAGGGGAGACCCAGTACTTC CASSLVGGETQYF
NA TRBJ2-3 TRBV7-9 NA TGTGCCAGCAGCCCTAGCACAGATACGCAGTATTTT CASSPSTDTQYF
NA TRBJ1-1 TRBV6-5 NA TGTGCCAGCAGTTACTCGCGTGCGAACACTGAAGCTTTCTTT CASSYSRANTEAFF
NA TRBJ2-1 TRBV6-2/TRBV6-3 TRBD2 TGTGCCAGCAGTGGACTAGCGGGGGGGCCGCCGTTCTTC CASSGLAGGPPFF
few TRBJ2-5 TRBV10-3 TRBD1 TGTGCCATCAGCATGGGACAGAAAGAGACCCAGTACTTC CAISMGQKETQYF
NA TRBJ2-2 TRBV30 TRBD2 TGTGCCTGGGGGGGACTAGCGTACGGGGAGCTGTTTTTT CAWGGLAYGELFF
once TRBJ1-5 TRBV6-5 NA TGTGCCAGCAGGTGGACATTTAGTCAGCCCCAGCATTTT CASRWTFSQPQHF
NA TRBJ1-4 TRBV6-5 TRBD1 TGTGCCAGCAGTCGACAGGGTTCGGGTGAAAAACTGTTTTTT CASSRQGSGEKLFF
NA TRBJ2-7 TRBV25-1 TRBD2 TGTGCCAGCAGTGTCTCGGGGGGGTTTTACGAGCAGTACTTC CASSVSGGFYEQYF
NA TRBJ1-2 TRBV11-1 NA TGTGCCAGCGGAAGACTGGAGGGATCAGCCTACACCTTC CASGRLEGSAYTF
NA TRBJ2-7 TRBV6-4 TRBD1 TGTGCCAGCACCCATAGACAGGGGGCCCTCCCCCTCTACGAGCAGTACTTC CASTHRQGALPLYEQYF
NA TRBJ2-7 TRBV13 NA TGTGCCAGCAGCCACTCGCGCAGGGCCGACTACGAGCAGTACTTC CASSHSRRADYEQYF
few TRBJ2-3 TRBV28 NA TGTGCCAGCAGCTCCCATGGGACACGAGATACGCAGTATTTT CASSSHGTRDTQYF
NA TRBJ1-3 TRBV7-9 NA TGTGCCAGCAGCTTAAATACCCCCGGAGACACCATATATTTT CASSLNTPGDTIYF
NA TRBJ2-1 TRBV5-1 NA TGCGCCAGCAGCTTGTCGAGGCATGAGCAGTTCTTC CASSLSRHEQFF
NA TRBJ1-5 TRBV30 NA TGTGCCTGGAGTCCCGGGGGGACAAATCAGCCCCAGCATTTT CAWSPGGTNQPQHF
NA TRBJ1-3 TRBV7-2 NA TGTGCCAGCACCGTTACCCGGGGGGCTGGAAACACCATATATTTT CASTVTRGAGNTIYF